This T cell receptor (beta chain) was identified in a study of shared clonotypes between healthy human individuals. Study results and limitations: Generation probabilities of non-shared clonotypes were lower (relative to those shared by all four donors). Memory subsets generally showed smaller estimated richness than naive subsets did.

V was clipped by 4 bases and J by 4 bases, with 5 bases between them. The CDR3 is 11 amino acids. Germline lookup yields CDR1 MDHEN and CDR2 SYDVKM. Using immunoSEQ multiplex PCR, the repertoire was profiled, and TCRdb retains in-frame clones only, with some absent. The data show 2 million or so clones, 90% to 95% seen once. As concerns this clone: What it recognizes is unknown.

V and J are TRBV28 and TRBJ2-7; D unresolved. The origin of this receptor is a man aged 18 to 35 in good health. Sample: naive CD4+ T cells sorted from blood. Subset specified: CD45RA+ positively selected. The CDR3 nucleotides are TGTGCCAGCAGTTCAGAGTACGAGCAGTACTTC. Translation: CASSSEYEQYF.